The following is a TCR beta chain sequence with its context. Its antigen remains unidentified. Per-base qualities were not stored, and no clone one base away is much larger. The CDR3 regions of human TCRbeta chains were analyzed by immunosequencing. The original methods were these. TCRs in the repertoires were matched against a reference library of SARS-CoV-2-specific TCRs that had been generated with the MIRA antigen-specificity platform. Breadth meant the fraction of unique TCRs that were SARS-CoV-2-associated, whereas depth meant the fraction of total T cells that were SARS-CoV-2-associated. Each spike-specific TCR was assigned to its reactive spike region and to a CD4 or CD8 class using the MIRA data. Log10-transformed breadth and depth values were compared by one-way ANOVA with Sidak's multiple comparisons tests. The immuneACCESS repertoire file appears here via TCRdb, limited to in-frame rearrangements. These files lack a portion of the clones; in checked studies, under half of the deficit traces to unresolved V genes, and the cause of the others is not known. V and J calls and clone size are given by that table; D and trimming were obtained from the DNA. This sample holds 50,000 to 65,000 clones; 80% to 90% were observed only once. 4.9% of the sample is taken by the ten largest.

The data are from a study of T cell responses to AZD1222 COVID-19 vaccine (dated by TCRdb to about 2021). For the wider study: AZD1222 recipients with second doses at about 4 weeks or about 12 weeks were pooled, because spike-specific TCR depth and breadth did not differ between schedules. A total of 233 trial participants underwent TCR sequencing, of whom approximately 200 had received two doses of AZD1222 and 26 had received two doses of the MenACWY control vaccine. Trial participants were enrolled into age subgroups of 18-55, 56-69 and 70-plus years, which contained around 150, 29 and 61 TCR-sequenced participants, respectively.

Overall study results and their limits: Vaccine-associated CD4 TCRs spanned the whole spike protein, with dominant responses in regions 160-218 and 743-854. Participants were mostly white British, with more females than males. The authors suggested clonal diversity may have been underestimated. Because no samples from the day 14 peak response were available, repertoires could be characterized only after the peak T cell response. Conclusions about previously exposed vaccinees were limited because only six AZD1222 recipients were SARS-CoV-2 seropositive at baseline. Spike-specific TCR breadth and depth rose significantly after two AZD1222 doses compared with day 0 and with MenACWY recipients. In the small 56-69-year group, the increase in depth fell short of significance, most likely because of low power. Reportedly, almost half of the unique spike-specific TCRs recognized epitopes lying outside the regions that are mutated in the B.1.351 and B.1.1.7 variants.

V sheds 3 bases and J sheds 8 bases, leaving 17 bases between their ends. The germline V gene provides CDR1 SGHRS and CDR2 YFSETQ. The CDR3 spans 14 residues, from the cysteine through the phenylalanine. This entry keeps only the CDR3 DNA: 42 bases, framed from base 1. Interpreted using the paper, the time point label stands for: baseline before first vaccination. Vaccinee samples came from UK trials COV001 and COV002, including a single-blind randomized controlled phase 2/3 trial of AZD1222 (ChAdOx1 nCoV-19) in healthy adults. Trial participant PBMC samples were collected at day 0 and day 28 after the second dose for TCRbeta chain sequencing.

The specimen comprised peripheral blood, sampled on day 0 of AZD1222 vaccination. Recombination connected TRBV5-1 to TRBJ1-1, with TRBD1 as a weak D call on 5 bases. This clonotype was obtained from an adult in good health. The DNA sequence is as follows: TGCGCCAGCAGCTCTTACTTCGTGGGGGACGAAGCTTTCTTT. Its protein is CASSSYFVGDEAFF.